This passage covers 25 T cell receptor beta chains from one sample sequenced in a study of blood T cell repertoires in COVID-19. Using immunoSEQ multiplex PCR, the repertoire was profiled, and TCRdb retains in-frame clones only, with some absent. The table lists 150,000 to 200,000 clones, roughly nine tenths of them singletons. Material: peripheral blood. Receptors originate from a woman in her sixties with COVID-19, enrolled during active disease.

The chain is built from TRBV5-5 and TRBJ2-1, with a possible D match to TRBD2 (5 bases). This CDR3 is 16 amino acids long. Germline lookup yields CDR1 SGHKS and CDR2 YYEKEE (reference sequence). The ends were cut back, 2 bases at V and 4 bases at J, with 16 bases in the middle. CDR3 residues: CASSFLRVLMYNEQFF. The CDR3 nucleotides read TGTGCCAGCAGCTTCTTGCGGGTCTTAATGTACAATGAGCAGTTCTTC.

The genes are TRBV7-2 and TRBJ1-2; 10 bases fit TRBD1. The CDR3 has 15 residues. Trimming at V came to 5 bases and at J to 8 bases, leaving 11 bases not matched to a gene. Germline CDR1 and CDR2: SGHTA and FQGNSA. CDR3 DNA sequence: TGTGCCAGCAGCGGATCGGGACAGGGGTGGGACGGCTACACCTTC. It codes for CASSGSGQGWDGYTF.

This clone was picked up one time. The chain uses TRBV19 and TRBJ1-1; TRBD1 agrees at 8 bases. The junction had 5 bases not matched to a gene; V was cut back by 8 bases and J by 9 bases. The CDR3 runs to 11 residues. Germline loops: CDR1 LNHDA, CDR2 SQIVND (reference sequence). The CDR3 sequence: CASRDRSKAFF. The CDR3 bases are TGTGCCAGTCGGGACAGGAGCAAAGCTTTCTTT.

The V and J genes are TRBV6-5 and TRBJ1-2; D ambiguous. Trimming took 2 bases from V and 4 from J, leaving 11 bases between them. CDR1 is MNHEY, CDR2 SVGAGI, per germline. The CDR3 has 14 residues. The CDR3: CASSYGLSGYGYTF. CDR3 DNA sequence: TGTGCCAGCAGTTACGGGCTCTCCGGCTATGGCTACACCTTC.

The V gene is TRBV28, the J gene TRBJ1-1; 7 bases agree with TRBD1. The CDR3 has 16 residues. Germline V gene data show CDR1 as MDHEN and CDR2 as SYDVKM. With V trimmed by 4 bases and J by 1 base, 9 bases remained unmatched. In DNA form, the CDR3 reads TGTGCCAGCAGTTCCCGGACAGGTCTGGAGAACACTGAAGCTTTCTTT. Protein: CASSSRTGLENTEAFF.

The V and J genes are TRBV24-1 and TRBJ2-5; a possible D gene is TRBD2 (6 bases). With 7 bases removed from V and 4 bases from J, the gap between germline ends came to 12 bases. Germline values: CDR1 KGHDR, CDR2 SFDVKD. This CDR3 contains 13 residues. The CDR3 DNA sequence: TGTGCCACCAGGGAGGGTGGCGCAGAGACCCAGTACTTC. This codes for CATREGGAETQYF.

V usage is TRBV2 and J usage is TRBJ1-5, with 7 bases identical to TRBD1. The CDR3 spans 13 residues. V lost 6 bases, J lost 7 bases, and 6 bases stayed unmatched. Germline V lookup: CDR1 SNHLY, CDR2 FYNNEI. The CDR3 DNA reads TGTGCCAGCAGCGGAGACAGGGACCAGCCCCAGCATTTT. Protein product: CASSGDRDQPQHF.

The genes are TRBV29-1 and TRBJ1-4; D perhaps matches TRBD1 (6 bases). The CDR3 is made up of 12 amino acids. V was pared by 4 bases and J by 8 bases, with 11 bases between. Germline lookup yields CDR1 SQVTM and CDR2 ANQGSEA. The CDR3 loop is CSVGQGLEKLFF. The CDR3 DNA follows: TGCAGCGTTGGGCAGGGGTTGGAAAAACTGTTTTTT.

CDR3 region: CASRTGIAEQFF. The DNA for the CDR3 is TGTGCCAGCAGGACCGGAATAGCGGAGCAGTTCTTC. This chain joins TRBV2 and TRBJ2-1, with TRBD2 as a possible D gene (5 bases). The V gene's germline CDR1 is SNHLY and CDR2 FYNNEI. Trimming removed 6 bases at V and 10 bases at J, with 13 bases between. This CDR3 comprises 12 residues.

The V gene is TRBV25-1, the J gene TRBJ2-1; D unclear. The CDR3 runs to 11 residues. CDR1 and CDR2 from the germline V gene are MGHDK and SYGVNS. V dropped 7 bases and J dropped 8 bases, with 9 bases sitting between them. The CDR3: CASTAGDEQFF. The CDR3 bases are TGTGCCAGCACCGCAGGCGATGAGCAGTTCTTC.

The chain couples TRBV7-2 to TRBJ1-5; 10 bases line up with TRBD1. Germline loops: CDR1 SGHTA, CDR2 FQGNSA. CDR3 length: 15 amino acids. With V trimmed by 4 bases and J by 6 bases, 6 bases remained unmatched. DNA for the CDR3: TGTGCCAGCAGCTCTCGACAGGGGGCGGGTCAGCCCCAGCATTTT. Translated: CASSSRQGAGQPQHF.

This clone occurred once. The CDR3 loop is CASNSFFAGSTDTQYF. DNA for the CDR3: TGTGCCAGCAACTCGTTCTTTGCAGGGAGCACAGATACGCAGTATTTT. The chain couples TRBV27 to TRBJ2-3, with a possible D match to TRBD1 (5 bases). The V gene's germline CDR1 is MNHEY and CDR2 SMNVEV (reference sequence). The CDR3 is 16 amino acids. V shed 7 bases and J shed 0 bases, with 17 bases lying between them.

CDR3 region: CASSTPRARNTEAFF. The CDR3 DNA sequence: TGTGCCAGCAGCACCCCCAGGGCTAGGAACACTGAAGCTTTCTTT. The chain joins TRBV21-1 to TRBJ1-1; the table's D call, TRBD1, has no DNA check behind it. TRBV21-1 is tagged as a pseudogene. The CDR3 runs to 15 residues.

The chain is built from TRBV14 and TRBJ2-7; D not resolved. This CDR3 comprises 11 residues. Germline CDR1 and CDR2: SGHDN and FVKESK. Trimming left V 3 bases short and J 2 bases short, with 2 bases between. As DNA, the CDR3 is TGTGCCAGCAGCCACACCTACGAGCAGTACTTC. Protein sequence: CASSHTYEQYF.

V gene TRBV28 combines with J gene TRBJ2-3; a weak D match, TRBD2 (5 bases). This CDR3 is built from 11 residues. Germline CDR1 reads MDHEN; CDR2 reads SYDVKM. Between the trimmed V and J ends, which lost 4 bases and 9 bases, there was a span of 8 bases. This chain's CDR3 is CASSSRGTQYF. CDR3 DNA: TGTGCCAGCAGTTCCCGAGGGACGCAGTATTTT.

The chain is built from TRBV6-2 or TRBV6-3 and TRBJ1-6, with D possibly matching TRBD1 (5 bases). The CDR3 has 15 residues. Deletions cut 0 bases from V and 6 bases from J, with 9 bases between. Germline V gives CDR1 MNHEY, CDR2 SVGEGT. The CDR3 DNA is TGTGCCAGCAGTTACTCGCAGGGACTTAATTCACCCCTCCACTTT. The encoded protein is CASSYSQGLNSPLHF.

The rearrangement joins TRBV5-6 to TRBJ2-7, with D possibly being TRBD1 (5 bases). This CDR3 is 15 amino acids long. V was pared by 1 base and J by 5 bases, with 16 bases between. Germline loops: CDR1 SGHDT, CDR2 YYEEEE. CDR3 region: CASSLPVRGRDEQYF. CDR3 in DNA: TGTGCCAGCAGCTTGCCGGTAAGGGGCAGAGACGAGCAGTACTTC.

Written as DNA, the CDR3 is TGTGCCAGCTCAACCGGGACAGGCTTTACCACTGAAGCTTTCTTT. Translation: CASSTGTGFTTEAFF. This chain links TRBV18 with TRBJ1-1; TRBD1 aligns across 8 bases. There are 15 residues in the CDR3. CDR1 KGHSH and CDR2 LQKENI come from the germline V gene. Trimming removed 5 bases from V and 4 bases from J; junction bases left unmatched: 9. Full variable domain (remainder filled in from reference TRBV18 and TRBJ1-1): NAGVMQNPRHLVRRRGQEARLRCSPMKGHSHVYWYRQLPEEGLKFMVYLQKENIIDESGMPKERFSAEFPKEGPSILRIQQVVRGDSAAYFCASSTGTGFTTEAFFGQGTRLTVV.

The chain links TRBV6-2 or TRBV6-3 to TRBJ1-1; 9 nucleotides agree with TRBD1. The CDR3 is made up of 16 amino acids. Germline CDR1 reads MNHEY; CDR2 reads SVGEGT. The V and J ends lost 5 bases and 2 bases, in that order; junction bases with no gene match: 9. CDR3 amino acids: CASSPWTGEGNTEAFF. The CDR3 DNA follows: TGTGCCAGCAGTCCCTGGACAGGGGAGGGAAACACTGAAGCTTTCTTT.

The V gene is TRBV24-1, the J gene TRBJ1-2; D remains unclear. V gave up 3 bases and J gave up 5 bases, with 12 bases separating them. Germline V gene data show CDR1 as KGHDR and CDR2 as SFDVKD. This CDR3 has 14 amino acids. CDR3 nucleotides: TGTGCCACCAGTGATCCGCCACGGGAGTATGGCTACACCTTC. Protein sequence: CATSDPPREYGYTF.

J is TRBJ1-1 and V is TRBV6-2 or TRBV6-3, with D unclear. Germline CDR1 reads MNHEY; CDR2 reads SVGEGT. The CDR3 has 13 amino acids. V lost 4 bases and J lost 3, with 9 bases in between. The CDR3 coding sequence is TGTGCCAGCAGTTTCCGGTCGGACACTGAAGCTTTCTTT. This encodes CASSFRSDTEAFF.

The V call is TRBV18, the J call TRBJ1-2, with D unresolved. This CDR3 is built from 15 residues. V was shortened by 1 base and J by 7 bases, with 16 bases between the two germline ends. Germline V gene lookup returns CDR1 KGHSH and CDR2 LQKENI. The CDR3 loop reads CASSPQADSTGGYTF. CDR3 DNA sequence: TGTGCCAGCTCACCACAGGCAGACTCAACTGGTGGCTACACCTTC. The whole variable domain, filled in from reference TRBV18 and TRBJ1-2, reads NAGVMQNPRHLVRRRGQEARLRCSPMKGHSHVYWYRQLPEEGLKFMVYLQKENIIDESGMPKERFSAEFPKEGPSILRIQQVVRGDSAAYFCASSPQADSTGGYTFGSGTRLTVV.

This chain links TRBV5-4 with TRBJ2-1; TRBD2 might be the D (5 bases). With 7 bases removed from V and 6 bases from J, the gap between germline ends came to 14 bases. The CDR3 runs to 13 residues. Germline V lookup: CDR1 SGHNT, CDR2 YYREEE (reference sequence). The CDR3 reads CASGRRAPNEQFF. As DNA, the CDR3 is TGTGCCAGCGGTAGGCGGGCCCCCAATGAGCAGTTCTTC.

This chain connects TRBV6-5 to TRBJ1-5; the match to TRBD1 covers 9 bases. The junction had 3 bases not matched to a gene; V was cut back by 4 bases and J by 2 bases. The CDR3 extends over 15 amino acids. In germline, CDR1 is MNHEY, CDR2 SVGAGI. CDR3 nucleotide sequence: TGTGCCAGCAGTTGCTGGGACAGGGGCAATCAGCCCCAGCATTTT. Protein sequence: CASSCWDRGNQPQHF.

The chain uses TRBV3-1 (or the pseudogene TRBV3-2) and TRBJ1-1; D is ambiguous. Trimming took off 1 base at V and 8 bases at J, with 11 bases between the two ends. CDR1 is LGHDT, CDR2 YNNKEL, per germline (reference sequence). CDR3 size: 13 residues. CDR3 sequence reads: CASSQAVGLEAFF. CDR3 bases: TGTGCCAGCAGCCAAGCGGTGGGCCTAGAAGCTTTCTTT.